What follows is one T cell receptor (beta chain) and its context. Its antigen is not identified. Following RNA extraction, reverse transcription yielded cDNA that acted as the sequencing template. Only in-frame clones appear in the TCRdb table, and some are missing; sequencing was by immunoSEQ multiplex PCR. The sample lists 95,000 to 100,000 clones, about 58% occurring once. These data are taken from a study of CD8+ T cells in alopecia areata. Study-wide context: Treated individuals took tofacitinib by mouth, 5 to 10 mg twice daily.

V shed 7 bases and J shed 2 bases, with 14 bases lying between them. The CDR3 loop spans 14 amino acids. Germline assignment: CDR1 MNHEY and CDR2 SMNVEV (reference sequence). General study findings and limits: Normal scalp had lower clonality than lesional scalp, with alopecia totalis/universalis lesions showing this most strongly. Scalp samples also yield sequences from resident alphabeta T cells of normal skin.

Treatment: oral pan-JAK inhibitor, 5-10 mg twice daily. Peripheral blood, together with lesional scalp punch biopsies, was collected from alopecia areata patients. The TCR comes from a human donor with alopecia areata. The J gene is TRBJ1-2, the V gene TRBV27; D unclear. Sequenced material: CD8+ T cells sorted from blood, taken at week 4, from a patient treated with tofacitinib. The DNA for the CDR3 is TGTGCCAGCACTCCAGGTGCGGGAAACTATGGCTACACCTTC. Translating gives CASTPGAGNYGYTF.